Each of the 20 T cell receptor beta chains below was sequenced from the same sample in a study of blood T cell repertoires in COVID-19. The repertoire was sequenced with immunoSEQ multiplex PCR; TCRdb's copy has only in-frame clones and lacks some. The data contain roughly 130,000 clones, roughly 90% of them singletons. Sequenced material: peripheral blood. All receptors derive from a man aged 40-49 years with acute or convalescent COVID-19.

The chain uses TRBV7-2 and TRBJ1-1; D remains unclear. The V end was cut by 2 bases, the J end by 6 bases, with 16 bases between. Looked up from germline, CDR1 is SGHTA and CDR2 is FQGNSA. The CDR3 extends over 15 amino acids. The CDR3 region is CASSLNQGLGAEAFF. The CDR3 DNA reads TGTGCCAGCAGCTTAAATCAAGGGCTCGGGGCTGAAGCTTTCTTT.

This sequence joins TRBV5-8 and TRBJ2-3; D remains ambiguous. Germline V gives CDR1 SGHTS, CDR2 YDEGEE. This CDR3 is 13 amino acids long. The V and J ends lost 0 bases and 1 base respectively, with 3 bases between them. The CDR3 protein is CASSLAGTDTQYF. The CDR3, as DNA: TGTGCCAGCAGCTTGGCTGGCACAGATACGCAGTATTTT.

The chain joins TRBV9 to TRBJ2-7, with 9 bases identical to TRBD1. The J segment lost 7 bases and the V segment lost 3 bases, leaving 8 bases of the junction unmatched. Germline V lookup: CDR1 SGDLS, CDR2 YYNGEE. The CDR3 is 14 residues long. CDR3 in DNA: TGTGCCAGCAGCGAGGGGGACAGGGTTCTGGAGCAGTACTTC. Translating it yields CASSEGDRVLEQYF.

V and J are TRBV19 and TRBJ1-5; TRBD1 might be the D (5 bases). The CDR3 has 18 amino acids. The V end was cut by 4 bases, the J end by 0 bases, with 19 bases between. Germline CDR1 and CDR2: LNHDA and SQIVND (reference sequence). The CDR3 region has the DNA TGTGCCAGTAGTAAGGGATTGGCAGGGTTTAATAGCAATCAGCCCCAGCATTTT. Translation gives CASSKGLAGFNSNQPQHF.

V gene TRBV11-3 combines with J gene TRBJ2-2, with D uncertain. V gave up 5 bases and J gave up 5 bases, with 12 bases separating them. Germline assignment: CDR1 SGHNT and CDR2 YENEEA. The CDR3 consists of 14 residues. The CDR3 nucleotides are TGTGCCAGCAGCCCCACGTCCGGGACCGGGGAGCTGTTTTTT. Protein sequence: CASSPTSGTGELFF.

This clone was found a few times. This chain connects TRBV6-5 to TRBJ1-1; TRBD1 is a possible D gene (6 bases). The germline gives CDR1 MNHEY, CDR2 SVGAGI. The ends were cut back, 6 bases at V and 0 bases at J, with 14 bases in the middle. The CDR3 contains 15 residues. The CDR3 protein is CASRGGRQLNTEAFF. Here the CDR3 DNA reads TGTGCCAGCAGGGGGGGGCGACAGCTGAACACTGAAGCTTTCTTT.

The chain couples TRBV29-1 to TRBJ1-4; a weak D match, TRBD1 (5 bases). This CDR3 region has 14 residues. V lost 6 bases, J lost 4 bases, and 15 bases lay in between. CDR1 is SQVTM and CDR2 is ANQGSEA in the germline V gene. CDR3 sequence: CSVLTRRGNEKLFF. Here the CDR3 DNA reads TGCAGCGTCCTTACCCGAAGGGGTAATGAAAAACTGTTTTTT. Using reference TRBV29-1 and TRBJ1-4 for the parts outside the CDR3, the full variable domain is SAVISQKPSRDICQRGTSLTIQCQVDSQVTMMFWYRQQPGQSLTLIATANQGSEATYESGFVIDKFPISRPNLTFSTLTVSNMSPEDSSIYLCSVLTRRGNEKLFFGSGTQLSVL.

This clone was found a few times. CDR3 loop: CASSYTRGGTGYTF. For the CDR3, the DNA is TGTGCCAGCAGTTACACTAGGGGGGGCACGGGCTACACCTTC. The chain uses TRBV6-5 and TRBJ1-2; D possibly corresponds to TRBD1 (6 bases). CDR3 length: 14 amino acids. Germline CDR1 reads MNHEY; CDR2 reads SVGAGI. Trimming cost V 2 bases and J 8 bases, with 15 bases left between them.

V and J are TRBV5-8 and TRBJ1-5, with 9 bases fitting TRBD1. The CDR3 has 14 amino acids. Germline CDR1 reads SGHTS; CDR2 reads YDEGEE. V dropped 5 bases and J dropped 5; count of bases not matched to a gene: 5. Here the CDR3 reads CASSRDREDQPQHF. The CDR3 DNA is TGTGCCAGCAGTCGGGACAGGGAGGATCAGCCCCAGCATTTT.

The chain uses TRBV12-3 or TRBV12-4 and TRBJ2-7; D possibly corresponds to TRBD2 (5 bases). The CDR3 sequence is 12 residues long. The V gene lost 8 bases and the J gene lost 6 bases, with 14 bases spanning the gap. The CDR3 loop reads CASGITSSEQYF. The CDR3 DNA sequence: TGTGCCAGCGGGATAACTAGTTCCGAGCAGTACTTC.

This clone has more than one count but fewer than ten. The genes are TRBV5-4 and TRBJ1-6; no clear D. Trimming removed 4 bases at V and 13 bases at J, with 18 bases between. The CDR3 is made up of 14 amino acids. Germline V gene data show CDR1 as SGHNT and CDR2 as YYREEE (reference sequence). The CDR3 sequence: CASSGREFGSPLHF. The CDR3 nucleotides read TGTGCCAGCAGCGGGCGGGAATTTGGATCGCCCCTCCACTTT.

The J gene is TRBJ2-5, the V gene TRBV7-2; 7 nucleotides agree with TRBD2. Trimming removed 1 base from V and 2 bases from J; junction bases left unmatched: 7. Germline CDR1 SGHTA, CDR2 FQGNSA. This CDR3 is 16 amino acids long. CDR3: CASSLGVSGYQETQYF. The CDR3 nucleotides are TGTGCCAGCAGCTTAGGAGTTAGCGGGTATCAAGAGACCCAGTACTTC.

The chain combines TRBV3-1 (or the pseudogene TRBV3-2) with TRBJ1-4; perhaps TRBD1 as D (6 bases). The V and J ends lost 3 bases and 3 bases respectively, with 8 bases between them. The CDR3 covers 14 residues. Germline V CDR1 and CDR2: LGHDT, YNNKEL (reference sequence). The CDR3 nucleotides read TGTGCCAGCAGCCAGCAGGGGCCTAATGAAAAACTGTTTTTT. The encoded protein is CASSQQGPNEKLFF.

In its sample, this clone was seen once. The chain joins TRBV4-1 to TRBJ1-6; 7 nucleotides agree with TRBD1. Trimming at V came to 1 base and at J to 7 bases, leaving 1 base not matched to a gene. This CDR3 has 14 residues. CDR1 is MGHRA, CDR2 YSYEKL, per germline. CDR3 residues: CASSQGDSNSPLHF. CDR3 in DNA: TGCGCCAGCAGCCAAGGGGACAGCAATTCACCCCTCCACTTT.

The rearrangement uses TRBV5-6 and TRBJ2-5, with 8 bases fitting TRBD1. The CDR3 loop spans 14 amino acids. Germline V gene sequence: CDR1 SGHDT, CDR2 YYEEEE. J gave up 3 bases and V 1 base, and 2 bases lay outside the gene matches. CDR3 amino acids: CASSLSGGEETQYF. Written as DNA, the CDR3 is TGTGCCAGCAGCTTGTCAGGGGGCGAAGAGACCCAGTACTTC.

The genes are TRBV3-1 (or the pseudogene TRBV3-2) and TRBJ1-4, with D possibly being TRBD1 (5 bases). The CDR3 has 15 residues. CDR1 and CDR2 (germline): LGHDT, YNNKEL (reference sequence). V lost 3 bases and J 4 bases, leaving 12 bases between the germline ends. The CDR3 nucleotides are TGTGCCAGCAGCCATTCGCGGACAAGTAATGAAAAACTGTTTTTT. Its translation: CASSHSRTSNEKLFF.

The J gene is TRBJ2-5, the V gene TRBV2; no firm D call. Trimming removed 2 bases at V and 4 bases at J, with 5 bases between. The CDR3 sequence is 12 residues long. Germline CDR1 and CDR2: SNHLY and FYNNEI. For the CDR3, the DNA is TGTGCCAGCAGTGAAATGGCAGAGACCCAGTACTTC. This sequence encodes CASSEMAETQYF.

The V gene is TRBV7-9, the J gene TRBJ1-2, with 11 bases identical to TRBD1. Germline CDR1 reads SEHNR; CDR2 reads FQNEAQ (reference sequence). Trimming removed 3 bases from V and 1 base from J; junction bases left unmatched: 4. The CDR3 is 16 amino acids. The chain's CDR3 is CASSFRTGGVNYGYTF. CDR3 coding DNA: TGTGCCAGCAGCTTTCGGACAGGGGGCGTTAACTATGGCTACACCTTC.

V usage is TRBV6-5 and J usage is TRBJ1-5; weak D call: TRBD1 (5 bases). This CDR3 is 14 amino acids long. Trimming removed 4 bases from V and 3 bases from J, with 10 bases in between. Germline values: CDR1 MNHEY, CDR2 SVGAGI. DNA of the CDR3: TGTGCCAGCAGTTTTGCAGGGATCAATCAGCCCCAGCATTTT. Protein product: CASSFAGINQPQHF.

V is TRBV5-1 and J is TRBJ2-5; 8 nucleotides agree with TRBD1. Looked up from germline, CDR1 is SGHRS and CDR2 is YFSETQ. This CDR3 comprises 14 residues. V was clipped by 7 bases and J by 1 base; unmatched bases: 6. CDR3 coding DNA: TGCGCCAGCCAGGGACAGGTCCTCCAAGAGACCCAGTACTTC. Its translation: CASQGQVLQETQYF.